Each of the 24 T cell receptor beta chains below was sequenced from the same sample in a study of blood T cells in healthy people across ages. Primed by a sample-barcoded 5' primer and a J-beta primer mix, a second PCR proceeded for about 6 to 12 cycles. In TCRdb, the 5' RACE reads were re-called with MiXCR into one record per CDR3 protein. The sample contains about 800,000 distinct CDR3 sequences, about three fifths of which appear only once. Sequencing used blood. The receptors originated from a man aged 25-40 years in good health.

The count of this clonotype is one. The chain joins TRBV18 to TRBJ2-2; D might be TRBD2 (5 bases). CDR3 length equals 15 residues. The germline V and J ends were trimmed by 0 bases and 7 bases, with 12 bases remaining between them. CDR1 and CDR2 from the germline V gene are KGHSH and LQKENI. The CDR3 here is CASSPPGSRGGELFF. CDR3 nucleotides: TGTGCCAGCTCACCACCTGGGAGTCGAGGCGGGGAGCTGTTTTTT.

J is TRBJ2-1 and V is TRBV27, with a tentative D call TRBD2 (5 bases). The CDR3 covers 12 residues. The V gene lost 7 bases and the J gene lost 10 bases, with 14 bases spanning the gap. Germline CDR1 and CDR2: MNHEY and SMNVEV (reference sequence). The CDR3 region is CASITRDGEQFF. The CDR3 region has the DNA TGTGCCAGCATTACTCGGGATGGGGAGCAGTTCTTC.

This clonotype was seen a handful of times. V and J are TRBV4-2 and TRBJ1-1; 10 bases line up with TRBD1. Trimming cost V 1 base and J 3 bases; bases outside gene matches: 2. This CDR3 contains 15 residues. Germline V gene data show CDR1 as LGHNA and CDR2 as YNFKEQ. CDR3: CASSQGTGGYTEAFF. The CDR3 region has the DNA TGTGCCAGCAGCCAAGGGACAGGGGGTTACACTGAAGCTTTCTTT.

About this clonotype itself: The junction departs from the called germline gene at one end, perhaps through a read error. This rearrangement joins TRBV19 to TRBJ2-1; D may be TRBD2 (5 bases). The CDR3 is made up of 16 amino acids. CDR1 is LNHDA, CDR2 SQIVND, per germline (reference sequence). CDR3 region: CASSRGGGSSCNEQFF. CDR3 DNA sequence: TGTGCCAGTAGTAGGGGTGGCGGGTCCTCCTGCAATGAGCAGTTCTTC.

This clonotype was counted a few times. The chain is built from TRBV4-2 and TRBJ2-5; D could derive from TRBD1 or TRBD2 (5 bases each). The J call is uncertain, as TRBJ2-7 better fits the DNA end. CDR1 LGHNA and CDR2 YNFKEQ come from the germline V gene. This CDR3 spans 14 amino acids. The CDR3: CASSPGTHEGEQYF. The CDR3 DNA reads as TGTGCCAGCAGCCCCGGGACCCACGAGGGCGAGCAGTACTTC.

The rearrangement uses TRBV7-9 and TRBJ2-5; D may be TRBD1 (6 bases). The V end lost 5 bases, the J end lost 1 base, and 20 bases lay between the germline ends. The CDR3 runs to 17 residues. Germline V lookup: CDR1 SEHNR, CDR2 FQNEAQ (reference sequence). CDR3 nucleotide sequence: TGTGCCAGCAGCCACACCCTTTTGGGGGCTTTCCAAGAGACCCAGTACTTC. Amino acids: CASSHTLLGAFQETQYF.

Only a few counts were recorded for this clonotype. CDR3 sequence reads: CACRDTNYGYTF. CDR3 DNA sequence: TGTGCCTGTCGGGACACTAACTATGGCTACACCTTC. V usage is TRBV7-2 and J usage is TRBJ1-2; TRBD1 might be the D (6 bases). CDR1 SGHTA and CDR2 FQGNSA come from the germline V gene. The CDR3 has 12 residues. V lost 11 bases to trimming and J lost 0 bases, with 10 bases between them.

The chain recombines TRBV29-1 with TRBJ2-7; possibly TRBD1 or TRBD2 for D (5 bases each). Germline V gives CDR1 SQVTM, CDR2 ANQGSEA. The CDR3 totals 13 residues. Between the trimmed V and J ends, which lost 4 bases and 0 bases, there was a span of 10 bases. The CDR3 here is CSVGGENSYEQYF. CDR3 nucleotides: TGCAGCGTTGGAGGGGAAAACTCCTACGAGCAGTACTTC.

The CDR3 is CAWSVGGLVNSPLHF. The CDR3 nucleotides read TGTGCCTGGAGTGTTGGTGGATTAGTAAATTCACCCCTCCACTTT. The chain carries TRBV30 and TRBJ1-6; D gene unclear. Trimming removed 0 bases from V and 7 bases from J, with 13 bases in between. Germline V lookup: CDR1 GTSNPN, CDR2 SVGIG (reference sequence). This CDR3 is 15 amino acids long.

V and J are TRBV20-1 and TRBJ2-1, with TRBD2 identical over 10 bases. This CDR3 contains 14 residues. Germline CDR1 is DFQATT and CDR2 is SNEGSKA (reference sequence). The junction had 8 bases not matched to a gene; V was cut back by 4 bases and J by 8 bases. The CDR3 spells CSAIPGLAMDEQFF. In DNA, the CDR3 is TGCAGTGCTATACCGGGACTAGCGATGGATGAGCAGTTCTTC.

This clonotype has just one count. The chain links TRBV4-2 to TRBJ2-1; 8 bases line up with TRBD2. This CDR3 has 16 residues. CDR1 is LGHNA and CDR2 is YNFKEQ in the germline V gene. V lost 0 bases to trimming and J lost 5 bases; unmatched junction nucleotides: 6. The CDR3 protein is CASSQDPAGADNEQFF. In nucleotides, the CDR3 is TGTGCCAGCAGCCAAGATCCAGCGGGGGCCGACAATGAGCAGTTCTTC.

Of note for this clonotype: One end of the junction is discordant with germline, which a read error may explain. The chain recombines TRBV7-9 with TRBJ2-5; D unresolved. Germline CDR1 SEHNR, CDR2 FQNEAQ (reference sequence). The CDR3 totals 12 residues. The CDR3 here is CSSSLVWETQYF. CDR3 DNA sequence: TGTTCCAGCAGCTTAGTGTGGGAGACCCAGTACTTC. The full variable domain, rest sourced from reference TRBV7-9 and TRBJ2-5, is DTGVSQNPRHKITKRGQNVTFRCDPISEHNRLYWYRQTLGQGPEFLTYFQNEAQLEKSRLLSDRFSAERPKGSFSTLEIQRTEQGDSAMYLCSSSLVWETQYFGPGTRLLVL.

A few counts support this clonotype. V and J are TRBV7-9 and TRBJ2-7; D gene ambiguous. This CDR3 has 15 residues. V was pared by 0 bases and J by 0 bases, with 9 bases between. CDR1 and CDR2 from the germline V gene are SEHNR and FQNEAQ (reference sequence). The DNA of the CDR3 is TGTGCCAGCAGCTTAGCAGCTGGGATCTCCTACGAGCAGTACTTC. This gives the protein CASSLAAGISYEQYF.

The chain has TRBV7-9 and TRBJ1-2; tentatively, D is TRBD1 (5 bases). The germline gives CDR1 SEHNR, CDR2 FQNEAQ (reference sequence). The V end lost 4 bases, the J end lost 0 bases, and 12 bases lay between the germline ends. CDR3 length equals 15 residues. CDR3 coding DNA: TGTGCCAGCAGCTCGAGACAGAACACTAACTATGGCTACACCTTC. This translates into CASSSRQNTNYGYTF.

The chain has TRBV4-3 and TRBJ1-1; D is uncertain. Germline V lookup: CDR1 LGHNA, CDR2 YSLEER. Trimming removed 3 bases from V and 7 bases from J, with 15 bases in between. The CDR3 is 14 residues long. CDR3 DNA sequence: TGCGCCAGCAGCCAGACCTTGGGAGGAGGTGAAGCTTTCTTT. Amino acids: CASSQTLGGGEAFF.

The V call is TRBV20-1, the J call TRBJ2-7; 16 nucleotides match TRBD2. The CDR3 covers 14 residues. CDR1 is DFQATT, CDR2 SNEGSKA, per germline (reference sequence). The V and J ends lost 7 bases and 2 bases, in that order; junction bases with no gene match: 2. The CDR3: CSGGLAGGPYEQYF. CDR3 DNA sequence: TGCAGTGGGGGACTAGCGGGAGGGCCCTACGAGCAGTACTTC.

V is TRBV2 and J is TRBJ2-6, with 14 bases identical to TRBD2. V gave up 4 bases and J gave up 3 bases; unmatched junction bases: 2. The CDR3 is 17 residues long. Germline CDR1 reads SNHLY; CDR2 reads FYNNEI. CDR3 residues: CASSAGLAGGGANVLTF. The CDR3 nucleotides are TGTGCCAGCAGTGCTGGACTAGCGGGAGGTGGGGCCAACGTCCTGACTTTC.

This chain uses TRBV5-1 with TRBJ2-7, with D hard to call. The CDR3 runs to 13 residues. Germline loops: CDR1 SGHRS, CDR2 YFSETQ. Between the trimmed V and J ends, which lost 0 bases and 7 bases, there was a span of 11 bases. CDR3 sequence reads: CASSLGATAEQYF. CDR3 DNA sequence: TGCGCCAGCAGCTTGGGCGCAACCGCAGAGCAGTACTTC.

This clonotype appeared a few times. The J gene is TRBJ2-3, the V gene TRBV6-2 or TRBV6-3; 10 nucleotides match TRBD2. Trimming took 5 bases from V and 0 from J; bases not matched to a gene: 5. Germline-derived CDR1 and CDR2 are MNHEY and SVGEGT. There are 16 residues in the CDR3. In DNA, the CDR3 is TGTGCCAGCAGTAACCCACTAGCGGGGAGCACAGATACGCAGTATTTT. As protein: CASSNPLAGSTDTQYF.

V and J are TRBV21-1 and TRBJ2-5; TRBD2 is taken as the D call from the table, unchecked against the DNA. TRBV21-1 is listed as a pseudogene. The CDR3 extends over 20 amino acids. The CDR3 spells CASSPPPGTSGRTASWTQYF. The CDR3 nucleotides are TGTGCCAGCAGCCCCCCCCCGGGGACTAGCGGGAGGACGGCATCGTGGACCCAGTACTTC.

This clonotype was seen a few times. The rearrangement uses TRBV20-1 and TRBJ2-1, with 9 nucleotides matching TRBD2. CDR1 is DFQATT and CDR2 is SNEGSKA in the germline V gene (reference sequence). The trim removed 2 bases at V and 7 bases at J, leaving 3 bases unmatched. This CDR3 is 13 amino acids long. CDR3 in amino acids: CSARLAGRNEQFF. In nucleotides, the CDR3 is TGCAGTGCTAGACTAGCGGGGAGAAATGAGCAGTTCTTC.

The chain combines TRBV29-1 with TRBJ2-7; 9 nucleotides line up with TRBD2. Germline V gene sequence: CDR1 SQVTM, CDR2 ANQGSEA. This CDR3 has 15 residues. The junction had 9 bases not matched to a gene; V was cut back by 4 bases and J by 2 bases. CDR3 DNA sequence: TGCAGCGTTGGCCGCGGAGCGGGAGGACCCTACGAGCAGTACTTC. Protein: CSVGRGAGGPYEQYF.

The CDR3 is CASSLYGLPGEQYF. The DNA for the CDR3 is TGTGCCAGCAGTTTATACGGTCTACCGGGGGAGCAGTACTTC. V is TRBV12-3 or TRBV12-4 and J is TRBJ2-4; the D gene is possibly TRBD2 (6 bases). This CDR3 is built from 14 residues. V lost 2 bases and J 13 bases, leaving 18 bases between the germline ends.

J is TRBJ1-4 and V is TRBV25-1; 7 nucleotides match TRBD1. Germline V gene sequence: CDR1 MGHDK, CDR2 SYGVNS. The CDR3 is made up of 14 amino acids. Losses at the gene ends were 7 bases for V and 8 bases for J; bases not matched to a gene: 10. Here the CDR3 reads CASKQTGREEKLFF. In DNA form, the CDR3 reads TGTGCCAGCAAACAGACAGGGAGGGAGGAAAAACTGTTTTTT.